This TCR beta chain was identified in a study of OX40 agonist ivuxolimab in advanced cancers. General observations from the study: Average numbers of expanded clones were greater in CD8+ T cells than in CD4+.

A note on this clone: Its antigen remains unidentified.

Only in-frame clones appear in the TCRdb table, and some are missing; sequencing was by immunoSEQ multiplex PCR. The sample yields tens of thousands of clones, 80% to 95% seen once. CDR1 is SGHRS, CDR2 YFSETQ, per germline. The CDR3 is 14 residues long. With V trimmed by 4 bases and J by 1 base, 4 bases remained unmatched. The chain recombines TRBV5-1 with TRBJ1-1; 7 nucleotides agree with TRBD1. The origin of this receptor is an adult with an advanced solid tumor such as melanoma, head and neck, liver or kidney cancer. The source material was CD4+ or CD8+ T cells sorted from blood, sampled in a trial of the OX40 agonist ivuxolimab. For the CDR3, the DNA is TGCGCCAGCAGCGGGGACAGCGGGAACACTGAAGCTTTCTTT. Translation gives CASSGDSGNTEAFF.